Described below is a single T cell receptor (beta chain) sequence and its context. Its target is unknown. Method: immunoSEQ multiplex PCR; TCRdb's copy keeps in-frame clones and lacks some. The sample has some 140,000 clones; approximately 91% are singletons. The data originate from a study of T cell responses to AZD1222 COVID-19 vaccine. Study details: Some second doses came at about 4 weeks and others at about 12 weeks; these were pooled.

Per germline, CDR1 MNHEY and CDR2 SVGAGI. The CDR3 has 14 residues. Trimming left V 0 bases short and J 4 bases short, with 9 bases between. The study, taken as a whole, reports: Along spike, vaccine-associated CD4 TCRs were found throughout, with dominance at 160-218 and 743-854. Seropositive status at baseline applied to only 5 to 7 AZD1222 recipients. As reported, nearly half of all spike-specific TCRs target variant regions that are unmutated.

Material: peripheral blood, obtained on day 0 of AZD1222 vaccination. The TCR was taken from an adult in good health. J is TRBJ2-5 and V is TRBV6-5; D gene ambiguous. For the CDR3, the DNA is TGTGCCAGCAGTTACTCGTTAGTCAGAGAGACCCAGTACTTC. This gives the protein CASSYSLVRETQYF.